The rows below give T cell receptor beta chains drawn from one sample of a study of metastatic and nonmetastatic thyroid tumors. With MiXCR, TCRdb called clones anew from the PCR reads. Of tens of thousands of clones listed, 20% to 30% are singletons. Sequencing was carried out using blood. The receptor set was obtained from a male donor with papillary thyroid cancer or a benign thyroid nodule (not recorded which). Some clones in this sample may be carry-over from other donors' samples. Both conserved end residues are part of each CDR3. Fields, in order: D gene, J gene, clone size, V gene, CDR3 protein, CDR3 DNA. D genes are given only for firm matches. Only some rows state a clone size, as once, few, many or a class for expanded clones.

D: TRBD2
J: TRBJ2-1
size: many
V: TRBV7-2
CDR3: CASSSSGSISYNEQFF
DNA: TGTGCCAGCAGCTCTAGCGGGAGCATATCCTACAATGAGCAGTTCTTC

D: .
J: TRBJ2-3
size: many
V: TRBV6-1
CDR3: CASRTGSLVGQYF
DNA: TGTGCCAGCAGGACCGGGTCCTTGGTGGGGCAGTATTTT

D: .
J: TRBJ1-2
size: once
V: TRBV7-2
CDR3: CASSLLQGANYGYTF
DNA: TGTGCCAGCAGCTTATTACAGGGTGCGAACTATGGCTACACCTTC

D: .
J: TRBJ2-7
size: medium-sized
V: TRBV12-3/TRBV12-4
CDR3: CASSPRGHFPYEQYF
DNA: TGTGCCAGCAGCCCCCGGGGCCACTTCCCCTACGAGCAGTACTTC

D: .
J: TRBJ2-7
size: many
V: TRBV29-1
CDR3: CSVGTNYEQYF
DNA: TGCAGCGTCGGGACAAATTACGAGCAGTACTTC

D: .
J: TRBJ2-1
size: many
V: TRBV19
CDR3: CASPYTGNEQFF
DNA: TGTGCCAGTCCCTATACTGGAAATGAGCAGTTCTTC

D: .
J: TRBJ1-5
size: .
V: TRBV6-2/TRBV6-3
CDR3: CASSPFGQNQPQNF
DNA: TGTGCCAGCAGTCCATTCGGACAGAATCAGCCTCAGAATTTT

D: .
J: TRBJ2-7
size: many
V: TRBV20-1
CDR3: CSAKTSDFYSYEQYF
DNA: TGCAGTGCTAAGACCTCGGACTTCTACTCCTACGAGCAGTACTTC

D: .
J: TRBJ1-2
size: .
V: TRBV20-1
CDR3: CSARNTGRYGYTF
DNA: TGCAGTGCTAGAAATACAGGGCGGTATGGCTACACCTTC

D: .
J: TRBJ2-5
size: .
V: TRBV5-5
CDR3: CASSHHVGAKQETQYF
DNA: TGTGCCAGCAGCCACCACGTCGGGGCAAAACAAGAGACCCAGTACTTC

D: TRBD2
J: TRBJ2-2
size: .
V: TRBV24-1
CDR3: CATSESAGGRPGELFF
DNA: TGTGCCACCAGTGAGTCGGCGGGAGGGCGGCCCGGTGAGCTGTTTTTT

D: .
J: TRBJ2-7
size: medium-sized
V: TRBV7-2
CDR3: CASSLSGNEQYF
DNA: TGTGCCAGCAGCTTGTCGGGGAACGAGCAGTACTTC

D: .
J: TRBJ1-2
size: few
V: TRBV6-2/TRBV6-3
CDR3: CASSYRTDVVTRYGYTF
DNA: TGTGCCAGCAGTTACAGGACAGACGTCGTAACCCGCTATGGCTACACCTTC

D: .
J: TRBJ2-7
size: .
V: TRBV20-1
CDR3: CSAGRAGGYEHYF
DNA: TGCAGTGCAGGACGGGCTGGAGGGTACGAGCACTACTTC

D: TRBD2
J: TRBJ2-7
size: few
V: TRBV11-1
CDR3: CASSLALKWGTSGLNSYEQYF
DNA: TGTGCCAGCAGCTTAGCGTTGAAGTGGGGGACTAGCGGGCTAAACTCCTACGAGCAGTACTTC

D: .
J: TRBJ1-1
size: few
V: TRBV6-6
CDR3: CASSYSLNGVNTEAFF
DNA: TGTGCCAGCAGTTACTCGTTAAACGGCGTGAACACTGAAGCTTTCTTT

D: .
J: TRBJ2-7
size: medium-sized
V: TRBV20-1
CDR3: CSARTGYEQYF
DNA: TGCAGTGCAAGGACCGGTTACGAGCAGTACTTC

D: TRBD1
J: TRBJ1-4
size: many
V: TRBV2
CDR3: CASRFSGGEKLFF
DNA: TGTGCCAGCCGATTTTCAGGGGGTGAAAAACTGTTTTTT

D: .
J: TRBJ1-5
size: few
V: TRBV28
CDR3: CASRSPQARGQPKHF
DNA: TGTGCCAGCAGGAGCCCTCAAGCGCGGGGTCAGCCCAAGCATTTT

D: .
J: TRBJ1-6
size: many
V: TRBV3-1
CDR3: CASSQAGNNSPLHF
DNA: TGTGCCAGCAGCCAAGCAGGGAATAATTCACCCCTCCACTTT

D: .
J: TRBJ2-7
size: medium-sized
V: TRBV28
CDR3: CASSLTRLAYEQYF
DNA: TGTGCCAGCAGTTTAACCAGGTTAGCCTACGAGCAGTACTTC

D: .
J: TRBJ2-6
size: .
V: TRBV12-3/TRBV12-4
CDR3: CARSRQGSGANVLTF
DNA: TGTGCCAGGAGCCGCCAGGGATCTGGGGCCAACGTCCTGACTTTC

D: .
J: TRBJ2-7
size: medium-sized
V: TRBV11-2
CDR3: CASRLDNSQRHEQYF
DNA: TGTGCCAGCAGACTAGATAATAGTCAAAGGCACGAGCAGTACTTC

D: TRBD2
J: TRBJ2-1
size: .
V: TRBV2
CDR3: CASKGSGRDTYNEQFF
DNA: TGTGCCAGCAAGGGTAGCGGGAGGGATACCTACAATGAGCAGTTCTTC